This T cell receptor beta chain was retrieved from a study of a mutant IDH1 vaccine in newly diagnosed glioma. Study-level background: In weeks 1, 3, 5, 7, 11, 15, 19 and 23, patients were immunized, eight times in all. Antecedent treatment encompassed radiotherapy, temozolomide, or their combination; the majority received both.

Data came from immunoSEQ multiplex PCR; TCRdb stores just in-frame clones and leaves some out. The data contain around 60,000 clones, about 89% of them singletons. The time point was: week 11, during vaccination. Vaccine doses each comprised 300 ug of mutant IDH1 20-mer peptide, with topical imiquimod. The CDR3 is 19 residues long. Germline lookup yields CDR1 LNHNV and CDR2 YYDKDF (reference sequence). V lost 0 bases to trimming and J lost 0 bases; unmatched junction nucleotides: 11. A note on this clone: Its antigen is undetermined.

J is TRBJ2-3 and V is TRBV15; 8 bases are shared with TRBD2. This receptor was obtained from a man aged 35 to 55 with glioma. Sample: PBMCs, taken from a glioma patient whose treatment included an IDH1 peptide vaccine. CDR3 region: CATSRDYGGLAGSTDTQYF. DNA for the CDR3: TGTGCCACCAGCAGAGATTATGGAGGGCTAGCGGGTAGCACAGATACGCAGTATTTT.